The 23 T cell receptor beta chains presented below share a single source sample, sequenced in a study of vaccination effects on CD4 cells after COVID-19. The antigens of these receptors remain unknown. In the ViraFEST assay, antigen-specific CD4+ clonotypes were identified by expansion after peptide-pool stimulation. The culture ran for 10 days before CD4+ T cells were isolated. Generated by immunoSEQ multiplex PCR, the TCRdb table keeps only in-frame clones and is missing some. The profile covers about 60,000 clones, with 75% to 85% appearing a single time and more than 2% taken by the ten largest. Sequenced here: CD4+ T cells from PBMCs cultured with HCoV-229E spike peptides, sampled before COVID-19 vaccination. These TCRs come from a human donor who received a COVID-19 vaccine.

The chain has TRBV28 and TRBJ2-7, with unresolved D. The V end lost 2 bases, the J end lost 0 bases, and 11 bases lay between the germline ends. CDR1 is MDHEN, CDR2 SYDVKM, per germline. The CDR3 runs 15 residues. CDR3 nucleotides: TGTGCCAGCAGTTTAGGCCCCCCCAGCTCCTACGAGCAGTACGTC. Translation gives CASSLGPPSSYEQYV.

The V call is TRBV10-3, the J call TRBJ1-1; no clear D. The CDR3 runs to 12 residues. Germline loops: CDR1 ENHRY, CDR2 SYGVKD. The germline V and J ends were trimmed by 5 bases and 2 bases, with 6 bases remaining between them. The CDR3 is CAISYTNTEAFF. The CDR3 DNA follows: TGTGCCATCAGTTATACAAACACTGAAGCTTTCTTT.

This clone has a single count. The chain uses TRBV5-1 and TRBJ1-4; 7 bases are a match to TRBD1. The CDR3 covers 16 residues. In germline, CDR1 is SGHRS, CDR2 YFSETQ. The J segment lost 0 bases and the V segment lost 4 bases, leaving 6 bases of the junction unmatched. The CDR3 spells CASSQDRTATNEKLFF. CDR3 in DNA: TGCGCCAGCAGCCAGGACAGGACCGCAACTAATGAAAAACTGTTTTTT.

The chain couples TRBV5-4 to TRBJ2-3; D not certain. CDR1 and CDR2 (germline): SGHNT, YYREEE (reference sequence). The CDR3 consists of 14 residues. The germline V and J ends were trimmed by 0 bases and 0 bases, with 5 bases remaining between them. The CDR3, as DNA: TGTGCCAGCAGCTTGGATCTTAGCACAGATACGCAGTATTTT. Its translation: CASSLDLSTDTQYF.

The genes are TRBV7-3 and TRBJ1-1; weak D call: TRBD1 (6 bases). The CDR3 runs to 14 residues. V dropped 2 bases and J dropped 1 base, with 8 bases sitting between them. Germline assignment: CDR1 SGHTA and CDR2 FQGTGA. The CDR3 DNA follows: TGTGCCAGCAGCTTAGTAGGGGGGAACACTGAAGCTTTCTTT. This gives the protein CASSLVGGNTEAFF.

The rearrangement joins TRBV6-1 to TRBJ1-5, with D tentatively TRBD1 (5 bases). CDR3 length: 16 amino acids. Trimming left V 2 bases short and J 2 bases short, with 13 bases between. Germline CDR1 MNHNS, CDR2 SASEGT. CDR3 amino acids: CASSEPNWGGNQPQHF. CDR3 coding DNA: TGTGCCAGCAGTGAACCGAACTGGGGGGGCAATCAGCCCCAGCATTTT.

The V call is TRBV6-5, the J call TRBJ1-4; 7 bases are shared with TRBD1. The CDR3 length is 14 residues. V shed 5 bases and J 5 bases; nucleotides not matched to a gene: 5. CDR1 and CDR2 (germline): MNHEY, SVGAGI. The CDR3 DNA reads as TGTGCCAGCAGTCCGAGACAGGGAAATGAAAAACTGTTTTTT. This codes for CASSPRQGNEKLFF.

This clone was counted a few times. The V gene is TRBV7-3, the J gene TRBJ1-2; D call uncertain. This CDR3 has 15 amino acids. CDR1 is SGHTA, CDR2 FQGTGA, per germline. Trimming shortened V by 0 bases and J by 4 bases, and 12 bases separated the two germline ends. Here the CDR3 DNA reads TGTGCCAGCAGCTTAACGGGAAGGGAGACCTATGGCTACACCTTC. Protein: CASSLTGRETYGYTF.

This clone was detected only once. V and J are TRBV2 and TRBJ1-5, with no clear D. Trimming shortened V by 7 bases and J by 0 bases, and 13 bases separated the two germline ends. CDR1 and CDR2 from the germline V gene are SNHLY and FYNNEI. The CDR3 is 15 residues long. The CDR3 DNA reads as TGTGCCAGCACCCAGATCGGACTTAGCAATCAGCCCCAGCATTTT. Its translation: CASTQIGLSNQPQHF.

The V call is TRBV6-1, the J call TRBJ2-1, with 8 bases that match TRBD1. The CDR3 totals 14 residues. V shed 3 bases and J 8 bases; nucleotides not matched to a gene: 6. Germline V gene sequence: CDR1 MNHNS, CDR2 SASEGT. The CDR3 DNA reads as TGTGCCAGCAGTGAGCGGACAGGGCGGGATGAGCAGTTCTTC. This encodes CASSERTGRDEQFF.

The genes are TRBV21-1 and TRBJ2-7; no DNA check was done on the table's D call, TRBD1. TRBV21-1 counts as a pseudogene. The CDR3 runs to 15 residues. The CDR3 is CASFPGQGVTYEQYV. In DNA form, the CDR3 reads TGTGCCAGTTTTCCGGGACAGGGGGTAACCTACGAGCAGTACGTC.

The V and J genes are TRBV6-5 and TRBJ1-5; 8 bases are shared with TRBD1. The CDR3 is 15 residues long. The ends lost 6 bases at V and 5 bases at J; junction bases unmatched: 9. The germline gives CDR1 MNHEY, CDR2 SVGAGI. The CDR3: CASSLVTGADQPQHF. The CDR3 DNA sequence: TGTGCCAGCAGCCTGGTGACAGGGGCAGATCAGCCCCAGCATTTT.

V gene TRBV10-3 combines with J gene TRBJ1-2; D might be TRBD1 (6 bases). Trimming took off 6 bases at V and 6 bases at J, with 14 bases between the two ends. The CDR3 consists of 13 residues. The V gene's germline CDR1 is ENHRY and CDR2 SYGVKD. As DNA, the CDR3 is TGTGCCATCAGCCGGGACAACCTAAATGGCTACACCTTC. Translated, it gives CAISRDNLNGYTF.

The CDR3 sequence: CASSLMRDTQYF. The CDR3 DNA reads TGTGCCAGCAGCTTAATGCGAGATACGCAGTATTTT. The chain is built from TRBV13 and TRBJ2-3, with D unclear. Per germline, CDR1 PRHDT and CDR2 FYEKMQ (reference sequence). This CDR3 is built from 12 residues. Trimming removed 2 bases at V and 5 bases at J, with 5 bases between.

This clone was seen a single time. J is TRBJ2-5 and V is TRBV24-1; D is unclear. CDR3 length equals 14 residues. Germline CDR1 KGHDR, CDR2 SFDVKD. Deletions cut 5 bases from V and 2 bases from J, with 11 bases between. In nucleotides, the CDR3 is TGTGCCACCAGTGGTCTGGAACCTCAAGAGACCCAGTACTTC. Residues: CATSGLEPQETQYF.

The chain links TRBV10-1 to TRBJ1-1; D perhaps matches TRBD1 (5 bases). This CDR3 is built from 13 residues. Trimming pared 3 bases from V and 2 bases from J, leaving 7 bases between. The germline CDR1 and CDR2 sequences are WNHNN and SYGVQD (reference sequence). This chain's CDR3 is CASSEGVNTEAFF. In DNA form, the CDR3 reads TGCGCCAGCAGTGAAGGGGTAAACACTGAAGCTTTCTTT.

The V gene is TRBV5-8, the J gene TRBJ2-3, with D tentatively TRBD1 or TRBD2 (6 bases each). Germline CDR1 reads SGHTS; CDR2 reads YDEGEE. V was pared by 7 bases and J by 5 bases, with 20 bases between. CDR3 length: 15 residues. The CDR3 reads CASPTLWGAGDTQYF. The CDR3 DNA sequence: TGTGCCAGCCCCACCCTCTGGGGGGCGGGAGATACGCAGTATTTT.

CDR3: CASSYKGNTIYF. The DNA for the CDR3 is TGTGCCAGCAGTTACAAGGGAAACACCATATATTTT. The genes are TRBV6-2 or TRBV6-3 and TRBJ1-3; the D is unclear. Germline V gene data show CDR1 as MNHEY and CDR2 as SVGEGT. The germline V and J ends were trimmed by 2 bases and 4 bases, with 3 bases remaining between them. This CDR3 has 12 amino acids.

As for this clone: Germline is not matched at one junction end, which may reflect a read error. The chain uses TRBV19 and TRBJ1-4, with a weak D call TRBD1 (6 bases). Germline-derived CDR1 and CDR2 are LNHDA and SQIVND (reference sequence). The length of the CDR3 is 13 residues. This CDR3 reads CASSALQGTVQIF. The DNA for the CDR3 is TGTGCCAGTAGTGCCTTACAGGGAACGGTTCAAATTTTT.

The chain recombines TRBV6-2 or TRBV6-3 with TRBJ2-1, with D possibly matching TRBD2 (6 bases). This CDR3 is built from 15 residues. V shed 5 bases and J shed 2 bases, with 13 bases lying between them. Germline V CDR1 and CDR2: MNHEY, SVGEGT. The CDR3 reads CASSPPGGAYNEQFF. DNA for the CDR3: TGTGCCAGCAGTCCACCAGGAGGGGCCTACAATGAGCAGTTCTTC.

The genes are TRBV6-5 and TRBJ2-2, with 9 bases aligning to TRBD1. V shed 8 bases and J 2 bases; nucleotides not matched to a gene: 3. Germline V CDR1 and CDR2: MNHEY, SVGAGI. This CDR3 has 14 amino acids. CDR3 in amino acids: CASRDRANTGELFF. The CDR3 nucleotides read TGTGCCAGCCGGGACAGGGCAAACACCGGGGAGCTGTTTTTT.

J is TRBJ1-5 and V is TRBV3-1 (or the pseudogene TRBV3-2), with a possible D match to TRBD1 (5 bases). The V gene lost 0 bases and the J gene lost 3 bases, with 9 bases spanning the gap. Germline loops: CDR1 LGHDT, CDR2 YNNKEL (reference sequence). CDR3 length equals 15 residues. Here the CDR3 DNA reads TGTGCCAGCAGCCAAGAGTGGGGACCCAATCAGCCCCAGCATTTT. Amino acids: CASSQEWGPNQPQHF.

The J gene is TRBJ2-7, the V gene TRBV2, with TRBD2 identical over 9 bases. Germline-derived CDR1 and CDR2 are SNHLY and FYNNEI. The J segment lost 2 bases and the V segment lost 4 bases, leaving 3 bases of the junction unmatched. CDR3 length: 14 amino acids. The CDR3 DNA is TGTGCCAGCAGTGTAAGGACTAGCGCCTACGAGCAGTACGTC. This sequence encodes CASSVRTSAYEQYV.